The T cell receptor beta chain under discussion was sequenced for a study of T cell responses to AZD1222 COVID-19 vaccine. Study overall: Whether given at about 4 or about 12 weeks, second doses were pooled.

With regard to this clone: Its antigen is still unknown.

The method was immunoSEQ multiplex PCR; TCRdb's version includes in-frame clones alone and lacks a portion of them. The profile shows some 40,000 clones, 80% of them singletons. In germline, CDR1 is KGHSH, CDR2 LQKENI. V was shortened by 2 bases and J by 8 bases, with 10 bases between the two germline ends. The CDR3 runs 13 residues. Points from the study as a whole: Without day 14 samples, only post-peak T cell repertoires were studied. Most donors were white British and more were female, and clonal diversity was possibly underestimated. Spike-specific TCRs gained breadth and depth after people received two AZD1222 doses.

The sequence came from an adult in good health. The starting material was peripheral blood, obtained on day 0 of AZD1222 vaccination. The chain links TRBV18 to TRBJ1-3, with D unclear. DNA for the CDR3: TGTGCCAGCTCACCAATGGAAAGGGACACCATATATTTT. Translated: CASSPMERDTIYF.